The clone carrying this T cell receptor (beta chain) was found a few times. No antigen is known for it. The sample comes from a study of T cells after yellow fever vaccination. TCRdb reprocessed the 5' RACE reads with MiXCR, giving one entry per CDR3 protein. The repertoire has under 100,000 distinct CDR3 sequences, roughly 6% of them found once; the top ten carry roughly two fifths. Study results and limitations: Abundant contaminating clonotypes from the bulk population could appear in FACS-sorted repertoires. Most primary-vaccination clones reappeared after the booster (less than 98% CD4, approximately 88% CD8). Researchers report a weaker secondary response that nonetheless peaked faster, day 5 versus 15.

V dropped 0 bases and J dropped 2 bases, with 6 bases sitting between them. CDR1 GTSNPN and CDR2 SVGIG come from the germline V gene (reference sequence). CDR3 length equals 13 residues. Source: CD8+ T cells sorted from PBMCs, taken 10 days after the yellow fever booster vaccination. The genes are TRBV30 and TRBJ2-3, with a weak D call TRBD2 (5 bases). The receptor comes from a man aged 18 to 29 who received the YFV17D yellow fever vaccine. DNA of the CDR3: TGTGCCTGGAGTGTACGGGACACAGATACGCAGTATTTT. The encoded protein is CAWSVRDTDTQYF.